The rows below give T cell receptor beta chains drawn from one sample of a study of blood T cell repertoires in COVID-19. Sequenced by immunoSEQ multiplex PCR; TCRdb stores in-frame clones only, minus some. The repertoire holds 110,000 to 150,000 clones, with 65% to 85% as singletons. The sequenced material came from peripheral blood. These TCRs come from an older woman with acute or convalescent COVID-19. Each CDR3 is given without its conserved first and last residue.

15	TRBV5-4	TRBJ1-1	ASSPLSLGGAHTEAF
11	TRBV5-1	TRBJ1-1	ASSLESGKKAF
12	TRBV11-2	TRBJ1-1	ASSQLGGDTEAF
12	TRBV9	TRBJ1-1	ASSVVQGNTEAF
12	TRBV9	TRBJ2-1	ASSVSGRVNEQF
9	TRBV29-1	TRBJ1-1	SVVSNTEAF
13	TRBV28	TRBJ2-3	ASSTAGPQGDTQY
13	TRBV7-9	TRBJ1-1	ASSFATGGRTEAF
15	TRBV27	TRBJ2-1	ASSNLGTGYTYNEQF
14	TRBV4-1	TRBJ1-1	ASSQGAFDRNTEAF
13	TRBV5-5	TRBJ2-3	ASSLTGRVPDTQY
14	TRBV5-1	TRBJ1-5	ASRFDMPRKGQPQH
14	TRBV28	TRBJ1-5	ASSSGQGHSNQPQH
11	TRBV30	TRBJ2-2	AWGRARAGELF
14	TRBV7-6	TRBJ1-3	ASTIGAGGRGNTIY
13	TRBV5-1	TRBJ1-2	ASSLEGQGVYGYT
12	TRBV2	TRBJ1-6	ASSVPGLNSPLH
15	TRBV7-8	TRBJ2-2	ASNFIAGSGRTGELF
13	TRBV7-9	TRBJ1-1	ASSPGTGKNTEAF
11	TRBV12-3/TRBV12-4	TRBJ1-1	ASTSRQNTEAF
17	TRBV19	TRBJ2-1	ASSDGLAGGNFLYNEQF
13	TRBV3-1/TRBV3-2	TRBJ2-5	ASSHPSGNKETQY
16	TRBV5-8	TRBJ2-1	ASKQLAGGLSSYNEQF
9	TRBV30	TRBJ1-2	AWKWGGGYT
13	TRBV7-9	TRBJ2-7	ASSLTSGRLYEQY
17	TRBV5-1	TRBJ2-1	ASKTRVASGSPGVNEQF
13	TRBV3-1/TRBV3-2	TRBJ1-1	ASSPGSAGVVQAF
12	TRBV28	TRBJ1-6	ASSFNRARSPLH
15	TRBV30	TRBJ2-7	AWIPGGIYNTPWEQY
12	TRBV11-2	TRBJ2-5	ASSPSGGLETQY
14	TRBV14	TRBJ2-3	ASSQAPVFLVGTQY
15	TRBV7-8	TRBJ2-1	ASSLEGSGGKLNEQF
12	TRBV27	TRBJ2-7	ASSPRTRTYEQY
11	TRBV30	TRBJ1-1	AWSVSGQAEAF
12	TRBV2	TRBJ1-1	ASSAVRENTEAF
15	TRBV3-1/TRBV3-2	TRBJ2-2	ASSPWIGQGNTGELF
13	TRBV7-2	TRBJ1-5	ASSPEGGMAQPQH
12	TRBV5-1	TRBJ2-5	ASSKDTGAETQY
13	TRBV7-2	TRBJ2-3	ASSLVPTGGDTQY
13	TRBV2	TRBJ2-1	ASSVLAGVYNEQF
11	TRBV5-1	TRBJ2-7	ASTGTDSYEQY
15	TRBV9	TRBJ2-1	ASSPSLAGRAYNEQF
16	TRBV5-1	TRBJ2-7	ASRTGLAASRSSYEQY
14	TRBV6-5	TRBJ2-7	ASSYSVAGGSYEQY
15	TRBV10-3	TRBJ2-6	AISVQRELQGANVLT
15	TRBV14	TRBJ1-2	ASSQDRRTGALYGYT
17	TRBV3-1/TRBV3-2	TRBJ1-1	ASSQGGRWTGIPNTEAF
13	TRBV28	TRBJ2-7	ASSLLDRSSYEQY
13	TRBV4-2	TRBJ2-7	ASSQGTSGFYEQY
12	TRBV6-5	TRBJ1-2	ASSKGQGAFGYT